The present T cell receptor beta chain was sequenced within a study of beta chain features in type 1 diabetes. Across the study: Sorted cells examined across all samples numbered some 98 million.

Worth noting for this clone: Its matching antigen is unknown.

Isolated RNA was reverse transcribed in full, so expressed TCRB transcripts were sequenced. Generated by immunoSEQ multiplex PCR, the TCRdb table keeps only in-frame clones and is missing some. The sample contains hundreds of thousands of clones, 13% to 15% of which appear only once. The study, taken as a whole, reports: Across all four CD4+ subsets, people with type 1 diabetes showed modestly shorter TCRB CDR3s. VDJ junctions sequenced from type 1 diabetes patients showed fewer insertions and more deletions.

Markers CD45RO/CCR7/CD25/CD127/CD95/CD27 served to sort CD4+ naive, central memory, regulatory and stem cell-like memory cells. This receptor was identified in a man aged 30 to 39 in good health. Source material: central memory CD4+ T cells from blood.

CDR3 nucleotides: TGTGCCAGCAGGATCTCCCTTGGGGCGGGAGGCTACACCTTC. Protein product: CASRISLGAGGYTF. The rearrangement uses TRBV6-1 and TRBJ1-2, with a tentative D call TRBD1 (5 bases). Per the germline V gene, CDR1 is MNHNS and CDR2 is SASEGT. The CDR3 is 14 amino acids. Between the trimmed V and J ends, which lost 6 bases and 8 bases, there was a span of 19 bases.